These 20 T cell receptor beta chains were all obtained from the same sample, sequenced in a study of blood T cells in healthy people across ages. A second PCR of 7 to 11 cycles used a sample-barcoded 5' primer and a J-beta primer mix. TCRdb reprocessed the 5' RACE reads with MiXCR, giving one entry per CDR3 protein. The repertoire holds approximately 960,000 distinct CDR3 sequences, with 25% to 35% as singletons. These records were also assigned to another study, of T cells of mothers and their children.

The sequenced material came from blood. These receptors came from a woman aged 40-49 years in good health.

This clonotype was found many times. J is TRBJ2-1 and V is TRBV25-1; the match to TRBD2 covers 10 bases. The germline V gene encodes CDR1 MGHDK and CDR2 SYGVNS. This CDR3 contains 15 residues. Trimming at V came to 6 bases and at J to 4 bases, leaving 6 bases not matched to a gene. CDR3 residues: CASSRVAGGYNEQFF. The CDR3 nucleotides read TGTGCCAGCAGCCGGGTAGCGGGGGGATACAATGAGCAGTTCTTC.

The chain combines TRBV6-2 or TRBV6-3 with TRBJ1-1, with TRBD1 as a possible D gene (6 bases). This CDR3 region has 15 residues. Germline CDR1 reads MNHEY; CDR2 reads SVGEGT. V was cut by 5 bases and J by 0 bases, with 13 bases left in between. The CDR3 spells CASSQHRVMNTEAFF. CDR3 nucleotides: TGTGCCAGCAGTCAACACAGGGTTATGAACACTGAAGCTTTCTTT.

This clonotype occurred a few times. The chain carries TRBV9 and TRBJ2-4; D possibly uses TRBD1 or TRBD2 (6 bases each). V lost 2 bases to trimming and J lost 13 bases, with 22 bases between them. This CDR3 is built from 15 residues. CDR1 is SGDLS, CDR2 YYNGEE, per germline. Here the CDR3 DNA reads TGTGCCAGCAGCGTCTCGGCCGGGGGCTACAATGAGCAGTACTTC. Its translation: CASSVSAGGYNEQYF.

CDR3: CASSPNMAGKSDTQYF. CDR3 DNA: TGTGCCAGCAGCCCTAACATGGCAGGGAAGTCAGATACGCAGTATTTT. The chain combines TRBV7-3 with TRBJ2-3; tentatively, D is TRBD1 (5 bases). CDR1 and CDR2 from the germline V gene are SGHTA and FQGTGA. Between the trimmed V and J ends, which lost 5 bases and 4 bases, there was a span of 19 bases. The CDR3 runs to 16 residues. Drawing the rest from reference TRBV7-3 and TRBJ2-3, the complete variable domain is GAGVSQTPSNKVTEKGKYVELRCDPISGHTALYWYRQSLGQGPEFLIYFQGTGAADDSGLPNDRFFAVRPEGSVSTLKIQRTERGDSAVYLCASSPNMAGKSDTQYFGPGTRLTVL.

The chain carries TRBV7-9 and TRBJ1-3; D gene ambiguous. CDR3 size: 16 residues. V was cut by 1 base and J by 0 bases, with 10 bases left in between. Germline CDR1 reads SEHNR; CDR2 reads FQNEAQ (reference sequence). The CDR3, as DNA: TGTGCCAGCAGCTTAGGAGGGTCAACCTCTGGAAACACCATATATTTT. Encoded protein: CASSLGGSTSGNTIYF.

The chain links TRBV9 to TRBJ1-4; D call uncertain. The CDR3 covers 14 residues. From germline, CDR1 is SGDLS and CDR2 YYNGEE. The V end was cut by 2 bases, the J end by 5 bases, with 10 bases between. The CDR3: CASSVDGNNEKLFF. CDR3 DNA sequence: TGTGCCAGCAGCGTCGACGGTAACAATGAAAAACTGTTTTTT.

This clonotype was detected only a few times. The chain employs TRBV15 and TRBJ2-7; the D gene is possibly TRBD1 (6 bases). From germline, CDR1 is LNHNV and CDR2 YYDKDF (reference sequence). The CDR3 is 12 amino acids. V was cut by 8 bases and J by 2 bases, with 10 bases left in between. CDR3 protein: CATGQHAYEQYF. As DNA, the CDR3 is TGTGCCACCGGACAGCACGCCTACGAGCAGTACTTC.

The V call is TRBV7-2, the J call TRBJ2-7, with TRBD2 matching over 8 bases. The CDR3 has 16 residues. Germline V gene lookup returns CDR1 SGHTA and CDR2 FQGNSA. V was clipped by 4 bases and J by 2 bases; unmatched bases: 10. Written as DNA, the CDR3 is TGTGCCAGCAGCTCCGCAACCTACGGGGGGGCCTACGAGCAGTACTTC. Translation: CASSSATYGGAYEQYF.

The chain employs TRBV9 and TRBJ2-5; 7 bases match TRBD1. CDR3 length: 15 amino acids. Germline values: CDR1 SGDLS, CDR2 YYNGEE. J was trimmed by 5 bases and V by 0 bases; bases with no gene match: 7. CDR3 DNA sequence: TGTGCCAGCAGCGTAGAGGGCAGGGGGTTTGAGACCCAGTACTTC. Translation: CASSVEGRGFETQYF.

Many counts were recorded for this clonotype. J is TRBJ2-5 and V is TRBV4-1; D possibly matches TRBD1 or TRBD2 (5 bases each). V was shortened by 4 bases and J by 4 bases, with 22 bases between the two germline ends. The CDR3 has 17 residues. Germline CDR1 and CDR2: MGHRA and YSYEKL. CDR3: CASSRVLGARGGETQYF. In DNA form, the CDR3 reads TGCGCCAGCAGCCGCGTCTTAGGGGCTCGGGGTGGAGAGACCCAGTACTTC.

The rearrangement links TRBV28 to TRBJ2-5; D may correspond to TRBD1 or TRBD2 (6 bases each). The CDR3 spans 13 residues. Germline V gene sequence: CDR1 MDHEN, CDR2 SYDVKM. Trimming stripped 6 bases from V and 4 bases from J, with 12 bases between. This CDR3 is CASREGVRETQYF. The CDR3 coding sequence is TGTGCCAGCAGGGAGGGGGTGAGAGAGACCCAGTACTTC.

This clonotype was observed many times. The chain recombines TRBV12-3 or TRBV12-4 with TRBJ1-2; no clear D gene. The CDR3 has 15 amino acids. The V gene lost 6 bases and the J gene lost 3 bases, with 17 bases spanning the gap. CDR3 coding DNA: TGTGCCAGCAGCAACCCGTCCATCGGAGACTATGGCTACACCTTC. Protein product: CASSNPSIGDYGYTF.

The chain couples TRBV5-5 to TRBJ1-4; TRBD1 is a possible D gene (5 bases). The CDR3 totals 13 residues. The germline V gene has CDR1 SGHKS and CDR2 YYEKEE (reference sequence). V was cut by 0 bases and J by 11 bases, with 11 bases left in between. CDR3 region: CASSLDWGEKLFF. For the CDR3, the DNA is TGTGCCAGCAGCTTGGATTGGGGGGAGAAACTGTTTTTT.

Many counts were recorded for this clonotype. The CDR3 DNA is TGTGCCAGCAGCGGGGTACAAGAGACCCAGTACTTC. Its protein is CASSGVQETQYF. The chain uses TRBV12-3 or TRBV12-4 and TRBJ2-5, with TRBD2 as a possible D gene (5 bases). Trimming removed 6 bases at V and 2 bases at J, with 7 bases between. CDR3 length: 12 residues.

This CDR3 reads CSVRVQETQYF. The CDR3 bases are TGCAGCGTTCGGGTCCAAGAGACCCAGTACTTC. The chain is built from TRBV29-1 and TRBJ2-5; D remains unclear. The CDR3 extends over 11 amino acids. The germline V gene has CDR1 SQVTM and CDR2 ANQGSEA. V lost 5 bases and J lost 1, with 5 bases in between.

V usage is TRBV4-1 and J usage is TRBJ1-1; D remains unclear. The germline CDR1 and CDR2 sequences are MGHRA and YSYEKL. This CDR3 has 14 residues. V lost 1 base, J lost 0 bases, and 6 bases lay in between. For the CDR3, the DNA is TGCGCCAGCAGCCAAGTACTCTTGAACACTGAAGCTTTCTTT. It translates to CASSQVLLNTEAFF.

This chain uses TRBV29-1 with TRBJ2-5; TRBD2 might be the D (5 bases). Germline V lookup: CDR1 SQVTM, CDR2 ANQGSEA. CDR3 length equals 11 residues. V was clipped by 6 bases and J by 5 bases, with 10 bases between them. CDR3 in amino acids: CSVERGETQYF. Here the CDR3 DNA reads TGCAGCGTCGAAAGAGGGGAGACCCAGTACTTC.

Concerning this clonotype itself: The conserved final phenylalanine or tryptophan is absent from the CDR3, which likely points to a read error. The V and J genes are TRBV19 and TRBJ2-7; D gene unclear. Trimming pared 5 bases from V and 1 base from J, leaving 15 bases between. Looked up from germline, CDR1 is LNHDA and CDR2 is SQIVND (reference sequence). This CDR3 has 15 residues. The chain's CDR3 is CASSPSVNPSYEQYS. The CDR3 DNA sequence: TGTGCCAGTAGTCCCTCGGTGAATCCATCCTACGAGCAGTACTCC.

Turning to this clonotype: A much larger clone lies a single base off, so this may be a read error. The chain is built from TRBV2 and TRBJ1-2; 9 bases fit TRBD1. The CDR3 is 13 amino acids. The V gene end was trimmed by 4 bases and the J gene end by 4 bases; junction bases not matched to a gene: 1. From germline, CDR1 is SNHLY and CDR2 FYNNEI. CDR3 amino acids: CASSAQGAYGYTF. The DNA of the CDR3 is TGTGCCAGCAGTGCACAGGGGGCCTATGGCTACACCTTC.

This clonotype was seen ten or more times. This sequence joins TRBV7-3 and TRBJ2-7; 8 positions agree with TRBD1. This CDR3 comprises 16 residues. Germline assignment: CDR1 SGHTA and CDR2 FQGTGA. V gave up 0 bases and J gave up 5 bases; unmatched junction bases: 9. CDR3 residues: CASSLTAAGGSDEQYF. The CDR3 bases are TGTGCCAGCAGCTTAACGGCCGCAGGGGGCTCGGACGAGCAGTACTTC.